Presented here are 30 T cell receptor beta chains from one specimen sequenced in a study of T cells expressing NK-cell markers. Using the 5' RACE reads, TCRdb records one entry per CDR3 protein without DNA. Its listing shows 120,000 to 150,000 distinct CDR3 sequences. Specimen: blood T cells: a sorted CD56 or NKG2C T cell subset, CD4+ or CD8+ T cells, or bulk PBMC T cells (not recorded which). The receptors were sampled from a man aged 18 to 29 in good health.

CDR3 amino acids: CASRGLGGGVAEQFF. V usage is TRBV4-2 and J usage is TRBJ2-1; TCRdb's D gene call, TRBD2, goes unchecked for lack of DNA. Germline V gene lookup returns CDR1 LGHNA and CDR2 YNFKEQ. This CDR3 spans 15 amino acids.

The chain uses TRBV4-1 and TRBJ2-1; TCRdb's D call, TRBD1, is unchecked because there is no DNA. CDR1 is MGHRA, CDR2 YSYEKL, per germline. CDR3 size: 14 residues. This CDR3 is CASSQESGYNEQFF.

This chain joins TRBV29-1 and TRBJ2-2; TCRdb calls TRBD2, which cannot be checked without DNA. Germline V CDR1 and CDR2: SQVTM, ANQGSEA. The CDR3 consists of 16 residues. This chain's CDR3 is CSVESRREGNTGELFF.

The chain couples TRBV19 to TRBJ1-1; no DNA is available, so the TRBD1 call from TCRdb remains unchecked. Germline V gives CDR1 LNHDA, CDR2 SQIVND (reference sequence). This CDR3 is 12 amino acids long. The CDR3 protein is CASWGKRTEAFF.

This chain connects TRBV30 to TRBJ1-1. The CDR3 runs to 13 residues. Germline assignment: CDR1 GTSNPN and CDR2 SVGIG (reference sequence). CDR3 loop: CAWVGTFGTEAFF.

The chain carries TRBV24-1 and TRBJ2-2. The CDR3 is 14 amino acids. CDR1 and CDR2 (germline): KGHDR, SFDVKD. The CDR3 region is CATSDYRNTGELFF.

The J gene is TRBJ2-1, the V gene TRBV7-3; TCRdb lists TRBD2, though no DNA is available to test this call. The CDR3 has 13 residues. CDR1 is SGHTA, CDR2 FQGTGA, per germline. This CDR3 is CASSTTSGHEQFF.

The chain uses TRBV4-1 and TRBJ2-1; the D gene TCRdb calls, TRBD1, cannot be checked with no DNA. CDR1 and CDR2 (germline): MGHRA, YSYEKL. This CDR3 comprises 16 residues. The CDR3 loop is CASSLSTWGGDNEQFF.

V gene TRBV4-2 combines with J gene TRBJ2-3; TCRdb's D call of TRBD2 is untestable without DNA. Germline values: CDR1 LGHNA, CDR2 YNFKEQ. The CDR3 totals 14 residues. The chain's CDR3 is CASSQDGETDTQYF.

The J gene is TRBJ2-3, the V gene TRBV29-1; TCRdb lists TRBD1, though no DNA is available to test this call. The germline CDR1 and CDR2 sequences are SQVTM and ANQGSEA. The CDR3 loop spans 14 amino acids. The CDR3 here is CSARDSVGTDTQYF.

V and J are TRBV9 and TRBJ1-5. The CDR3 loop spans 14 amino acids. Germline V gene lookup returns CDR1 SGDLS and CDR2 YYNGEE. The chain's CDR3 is CASSLGWDNQPQHF.

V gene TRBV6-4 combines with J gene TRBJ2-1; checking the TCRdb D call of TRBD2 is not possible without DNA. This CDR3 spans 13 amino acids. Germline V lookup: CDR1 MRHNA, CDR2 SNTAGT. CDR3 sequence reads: CASSGTSRNEQFF.

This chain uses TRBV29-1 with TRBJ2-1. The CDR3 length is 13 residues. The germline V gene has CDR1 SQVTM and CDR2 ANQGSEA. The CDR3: CSSTGGSYNEQFF.

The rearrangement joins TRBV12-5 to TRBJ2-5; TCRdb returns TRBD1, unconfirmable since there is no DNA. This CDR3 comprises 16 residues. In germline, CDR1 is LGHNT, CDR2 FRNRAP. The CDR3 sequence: CASGPGTGGLGLAQYF.

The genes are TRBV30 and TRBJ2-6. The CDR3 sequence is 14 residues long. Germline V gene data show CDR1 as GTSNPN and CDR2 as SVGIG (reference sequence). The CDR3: CAWSAYNGANVLTF. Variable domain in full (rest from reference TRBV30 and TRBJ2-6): SQTIHQWPATLVQPVGSPLSLECTVEGTSNPNLYWYRQAAGRGLQLLFYSVGIGQISSEVPQNLSASRPQDRQFILSSKKLLLSDSGFYLCAWSAYNGANVLTFGAGSRLTVL.

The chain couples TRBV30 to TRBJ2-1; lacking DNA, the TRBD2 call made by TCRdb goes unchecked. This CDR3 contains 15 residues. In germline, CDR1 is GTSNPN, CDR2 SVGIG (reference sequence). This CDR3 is CAWQPGLAITNEQFF.

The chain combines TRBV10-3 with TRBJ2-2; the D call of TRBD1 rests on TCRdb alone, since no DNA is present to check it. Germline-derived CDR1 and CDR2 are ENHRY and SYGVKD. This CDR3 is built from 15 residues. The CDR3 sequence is CAISDGQGNTGELFF.

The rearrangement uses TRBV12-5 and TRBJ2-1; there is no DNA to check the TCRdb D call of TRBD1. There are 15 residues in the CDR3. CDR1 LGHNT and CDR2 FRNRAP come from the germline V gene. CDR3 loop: CASGLVGRGPNEQFF.

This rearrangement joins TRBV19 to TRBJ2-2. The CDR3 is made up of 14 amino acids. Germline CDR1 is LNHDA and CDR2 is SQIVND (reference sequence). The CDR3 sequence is CASSISDNSGELFF.

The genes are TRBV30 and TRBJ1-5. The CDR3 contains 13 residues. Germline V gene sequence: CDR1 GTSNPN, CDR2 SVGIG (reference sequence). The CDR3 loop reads CAWSVNGDQPQHF.

The CDR3 loop is CATSDFTGSYNEQFF. The chain uses TRBV24-1 and TRBJ2-1. CDR1 and CDR2 (germline): KGHDR, SFDVKD. The CDR3 totals 15 residues.

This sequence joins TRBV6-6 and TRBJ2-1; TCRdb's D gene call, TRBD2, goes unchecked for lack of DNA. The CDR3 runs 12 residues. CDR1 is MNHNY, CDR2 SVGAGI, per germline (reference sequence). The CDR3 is CASMSGSNEQFF.

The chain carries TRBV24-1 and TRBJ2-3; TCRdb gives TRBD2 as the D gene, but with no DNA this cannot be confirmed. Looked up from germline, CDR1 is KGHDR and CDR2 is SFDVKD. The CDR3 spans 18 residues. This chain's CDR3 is CATSDSRGTGVLTDTQYF.

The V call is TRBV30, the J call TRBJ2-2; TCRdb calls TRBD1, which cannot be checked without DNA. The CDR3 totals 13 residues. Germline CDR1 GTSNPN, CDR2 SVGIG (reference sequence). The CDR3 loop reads CAWWGGNTGELFF.

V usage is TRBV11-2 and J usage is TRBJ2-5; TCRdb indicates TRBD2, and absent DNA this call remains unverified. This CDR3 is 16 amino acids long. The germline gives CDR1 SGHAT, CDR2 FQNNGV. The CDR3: CASRVRAGGIQETQYF. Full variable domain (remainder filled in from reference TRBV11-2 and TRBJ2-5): EAGVAQSPRYKIIEKRQSVAFWCNPISGHATLYWYQQILGQGPKLLIQFQNNGVVDDSQLPKDRFSAERLKGVDSTLKIQPAKLEDSAVYLCASRVRAGGIQETQYFGPGTRLLVL.

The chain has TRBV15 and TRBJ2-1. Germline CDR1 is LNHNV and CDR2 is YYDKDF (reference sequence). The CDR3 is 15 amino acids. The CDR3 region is CATSTQRELYNEQFF.

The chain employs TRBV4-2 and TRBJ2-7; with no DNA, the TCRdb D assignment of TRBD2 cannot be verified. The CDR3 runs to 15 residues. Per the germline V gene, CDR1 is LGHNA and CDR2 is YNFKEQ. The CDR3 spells CASSPIAGKDYEQYF.

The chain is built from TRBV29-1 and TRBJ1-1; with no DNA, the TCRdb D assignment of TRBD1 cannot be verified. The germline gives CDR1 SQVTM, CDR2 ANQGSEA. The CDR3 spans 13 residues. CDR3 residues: CSVVAGERPEAFF.

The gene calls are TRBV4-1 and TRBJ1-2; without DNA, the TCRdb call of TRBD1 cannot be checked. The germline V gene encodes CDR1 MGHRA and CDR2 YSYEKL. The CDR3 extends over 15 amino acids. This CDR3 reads CASSQVGSGGQGYTF.

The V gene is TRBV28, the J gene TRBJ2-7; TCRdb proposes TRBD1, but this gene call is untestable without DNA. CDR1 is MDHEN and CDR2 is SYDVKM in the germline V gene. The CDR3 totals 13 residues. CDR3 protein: CATRDRGKNEQYF.